This T cell receptor (beta chain) was identified in a study of shared clonotypes between healthy human individuals. About the study: CD4 naive and memory got three plates each, CD8 naive two, CD8 memory one. General study results and limits: Lower generation probabilities were found for non-shared clonotypes than for those shared by all four donors. Represented genetic and exposure-history diversity was restricted by having few donors.

The V and J ends lost 6 bases and 5 bases respectively, with 10 bases between them. Germline V gene data show CDR1 as KGHSH and CDR2 as LQKENI. This CDR3 comprises 12 residues. To note about this clone: The antigen remains undetermined. At the DNA level, this CDR3 is encoded by other sequences in the same sample as well.

In the original workflow: For the immunoSEQ data, sequences were junction-only without quality scores, so filtering differed. Sequenced by immunoSEQ multiplex PCR; TCRdb stores in-frame clones only, minus some. V and J calls and clone size follow that table, whereas D and trimming were derived from the DNA. Of under 750,000 clones detected, 55% to 80% appear once; the ten largest clones hold around 1.8%. The chain couples TRBV18 to TRBJ2-5; the D is unclear. Sample: memory CD4+ T cells sorted from blood. The subset: CD45RA-negative fraction. This TCR was sampled from a woman in her twenties or thirties in good health. This CDR3 is CASSPGGETQYF. The CDR3 nucleotides are TGTGCCAGCTCCCCCGGTGGGGAGACCCAGTACTTC.